The rows below give T cell receptor beta chains drawn from one sample of a study of blood T cell repertoires in COVID-19. TCRdb keeps only in-frame clones here, not all; method: immunoSEQ multiplex PCR. Counted here are around 220,000 clones, 85% to 90% occurring once; the ten biggest clones make up roughly 14%. Sequencing input: PBMCs or T cells enriched from blood (not recorded which). The receptors come from a woman aged 50 to 60 with acute COVID-19. CDR3s include the opening cysteine and the closing phenylalanine or tryptophan. D genes are given only for firm matches. A row's size may be missing; if present it is once, few, many or a size class.

TRBJ2-7	-	-	TRBV12-3/TRBV12-4	CASSLGALFEQYF	TGTGCCAGCAGTTTAGGAGCCCTCTTTGAGCAGTACTTC
TRBJ2-1	-	-	TRBV28	CASSLPYRETSYNEQFF	TGTGCCAGCAGTTTACCTTACAGGGAGACCTCCTACAATGAGCAGTTCTTC
TRBJ2-1	-	once	TRBV29-1	CSVVRGGSSYNEQFF	TGCAGCGTTGTTAGGGGCGGTAGCTCCTACAATGAGCAGTTCTTC
TRBJ2-7	-	-	TRBV12-3/TRBV12-4	CASSPGFYEQYF	TGTGCCAGCTCCCCAGGGTTCTACGAGCAGTACTTC
TRBJ2-5	TRBD1	-	TRBV6-4	CASSATGDLQETQYF	TGTGCCAGCAGTGCGACAGGGGACCTTCAGGAGACCCAGTACTTC
TRBJ1-2	-	once	TRBV9	CASSERGSYGYTF	TGTGCCAGCAGCGAAAGGGGTTCATATGGCTACACCTTC
TRBJ2-2	TRBD2	-	TRBV29-1	CSVVWGRAYHTGELFF	TGCAGCGTTGTCTGGGGGAGGGCCTATCACACCGGGGAGCTGTTTTTT
TRBJ2-7	TRBD1	-	TRBV7-9	CASSTGQSPYEQYF	TGTGCCAGCAGTACGGGACAGAGTCCCTACGAGCAGTACTTC
TRBJ2-2	-	-	TRBV3-1/TRBV3-2	CASSAKGGGFAGELFF	TGTGCCAGCAGCGCAAAAGGGGGGGGCTTCGCCGGGGAGCTGTTTTTT
TRBJ2-3	-	-	TRBV2	CASAPESTDTQYF	TGTGCCAGCGCACCGGAGAGCACAGATACGCAGTATTTT